The 2 T cell receptor beta chains below were found in one sample sequenced in a study of glioma-infiltrating T cells. The iRepertoire nested amplicon-rescue multiplex PCR amplified TCR alpha and beta CDR3s from RNA. TCRdb reprocessed the multiplex PCR reads via MiXCR and lists one record per CDR3 protein. The table has around 99,000 distinct CDR3 sequences, 25% to 30% seen once. Source material: glioma tissue, nonneoplastic brain tissue, or PBMCs (not recorded which). The receptors shown here come from a human donor with low-grade glioma or glioblastoma, undergoing nonglioma brain surgery, or in good health (not recorded which).

The V call is TRBV28, the J call TRBJ2-7; TRBD1 agrees at 11 bases. CDR1 and CDR2 from the germline V gene are MDHEN and SYDVKM. The V gene end was trimmed by 7 bases and the J gene end by 4 bases; junction bases not matched to a gene: 9. CDR3 length equals 15 residues. CDR3 loop: CASTPGQGDLYEQYF. The CDR3, as DNA: TGTGCCAGCACGCCGGGACAGGGGGACCTATACGAGCAGTACTTC.

This clonotype was recorded at least ten times. The chain combines TRBV4-2 with TRBJ2-2; 11 nucleotides match TRBD2. The CDR3 is made up of 18 amino acids. The germline V gene encodes CDR1 LGHNA and CDR2 YNFKEQ. J was trimmed by 7 bases and V by 0 bases; bases with no gene match: 10. Here the CDR3 DNA reads TGTGCCAGCAGCCAAGAAGACCCTAGCGGGGGGCGGTTCGGGGAGCTGTTTTTT. Translated, it gives CASSQEDPSGGRFGELFF.